The TCR beta chain under discussion was sequenced for a study of PD-L1 blockade in urothelial cancer. Study-level information: Once treatment had started, blood was analyzed at 3 weeks (second dose) and again at 6 weeks. Findings and limits, study-wide: Durable benefit was linked to greater 3-week expansion of tumor-associated blood clones. A below-median TCR clonality in blood before treatment predicted better survival.

Germline CDR1 DFQATT, CDR2 SNEGSKA (reference sequence). CDR3 length: 11 amino acids. V lost 2 bases and J lost 2, with 3 bases in between. Spiked synthetic TCR analogs estimated absolute template abundance per PCR. Profiling relied on immunoSEQ multiplex PCR, and the TCRdb table lists in-frame clones only, not all of them. The sample holds 100,000 to 150,000 clones; 86% are singletons and the top ten take 2.4%. Sample time point: peripheral blood 6 weeks after treatment start. This clone appeared a few times. The antigen remains unidentified. Sequencing was performed on PBMCs, taken around atezolizumab (anti-PD-L1) treatment. The genes are TRBV20-1 and TRBJ1-1; D unclear. The TCR comes from a man aged 45-65 years with urothelial cancer. The CDR3 DNA is TGCAGTGCTAGATCTAACACTGAAGCTTTCTTT. Translating gives CSARSNTEAFF.